The T cell receptor beta chain described here comes from a study of memory CD4+ T cells and cytomegalovirus serostatus. The CDR3 is made up of 15 amino acids. V shed 3 bases and J 3 bases; nucleotides not matched to a gene: 5. Germline V gene sequence: CDR1 SGHVS, CDR2 FNYEAQ. This table comes from immunoSEQ multiplex PCR, and its TCRdb copy is limited to in-frame clones, with some not included. This table has around 57,000 clones, about three quarters appearing once. The sort gate was single viable CD3+CD4+CD8-CD45RO+ cells for memory CD4+ T cells. This rearrangement joins TRBV7-6 to TRBJ2-7; 10 bases fit TRBD1. This clonotype was obtained from an adult in good health and CMV-seronegative. Some clones in this sample may be carry-over from other donors' samples. Sequencing was done on a sample of memory CD4+ T cells from blood. The CDR3 sequence is CASSFRTGGFYEQYF. The CDR3 DNA is TGTGCCAGCAGCTTTCGGACAGGGGGATTCTACGAGCAGTACTTC.